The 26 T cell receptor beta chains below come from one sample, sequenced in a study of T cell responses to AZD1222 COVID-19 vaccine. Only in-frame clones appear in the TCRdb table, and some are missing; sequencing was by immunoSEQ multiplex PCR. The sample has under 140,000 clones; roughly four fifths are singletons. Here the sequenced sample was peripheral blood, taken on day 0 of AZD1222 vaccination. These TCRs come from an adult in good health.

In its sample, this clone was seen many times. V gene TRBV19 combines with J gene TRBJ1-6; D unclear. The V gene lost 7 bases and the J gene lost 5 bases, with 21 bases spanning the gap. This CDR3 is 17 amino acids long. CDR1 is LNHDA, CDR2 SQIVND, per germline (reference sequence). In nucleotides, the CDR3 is TGTGCCAGTACTCCCCGAGGGCTCACTGGGGATAATTCACCCCTCCACTTT. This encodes CASTPRGLTGDNSPLHF.

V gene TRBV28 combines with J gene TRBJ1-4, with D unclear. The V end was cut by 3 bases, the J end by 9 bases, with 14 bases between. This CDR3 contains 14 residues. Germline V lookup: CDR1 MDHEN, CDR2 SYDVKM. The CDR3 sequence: CASSFWSQQKKLFF. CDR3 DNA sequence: TGTGCCAGCAGTTTTTGGAGCCAACAGAAAAAACTGTTTTTT. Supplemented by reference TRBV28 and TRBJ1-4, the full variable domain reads DVKVTQSSRYLVKRTGEKVFLECVQDMDHENMFWYRQDPGLGLRLIYFSYDVKMKEKGDIPEGYSVSREKKERFSLILESASTNQTSMYLCASSFWSQQKKLFFGSGTQLSVL.

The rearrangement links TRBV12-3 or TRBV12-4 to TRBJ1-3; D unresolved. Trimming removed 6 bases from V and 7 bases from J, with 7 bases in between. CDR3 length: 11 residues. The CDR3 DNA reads TGTGCCAGCAGCGTAGTGAACACCATATATTTT. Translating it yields CASSVVNTIYF.

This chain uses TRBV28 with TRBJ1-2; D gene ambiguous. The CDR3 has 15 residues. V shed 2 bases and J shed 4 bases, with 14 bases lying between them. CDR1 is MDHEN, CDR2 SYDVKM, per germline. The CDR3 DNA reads TGTGCCAGCAGTTTACCCCCCTTCTCTGTCTATGGCTACACCTTC. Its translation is CASSLPPFSVYGYTF.

Here the CDR3 reads CASTFRSRTVAPYEQYF. The CDR3, as DNA: TGTGCCAGCACCTTCCGTTCTAGGACCGTAGCGCCCTACGAGCAGTACTTC. The chain carries TRBV21-1 and TRBJ2-7; the tabulated D call, TRBD2, remains unverified against the DNA. TRBV21-1 is shown as a pseudogene. The CDR3 runs to 17 residues.

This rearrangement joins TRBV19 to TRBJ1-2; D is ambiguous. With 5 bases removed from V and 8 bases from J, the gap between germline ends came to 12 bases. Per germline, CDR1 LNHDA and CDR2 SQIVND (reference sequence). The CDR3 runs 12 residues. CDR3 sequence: CASSALRGGYTF. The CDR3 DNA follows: TGTGCCAGTAGTGCCCTTCGGGGAGGCTACACCTTC.

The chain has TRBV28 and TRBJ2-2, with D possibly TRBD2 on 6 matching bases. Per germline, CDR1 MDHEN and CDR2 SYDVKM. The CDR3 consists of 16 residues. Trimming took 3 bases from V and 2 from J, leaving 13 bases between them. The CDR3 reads CASSFLTRGNTGELFF. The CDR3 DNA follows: TGTGCCAGCAGTTTTTTAACGCGGGGAAACACCGGGGAGCTGTTTTTT.

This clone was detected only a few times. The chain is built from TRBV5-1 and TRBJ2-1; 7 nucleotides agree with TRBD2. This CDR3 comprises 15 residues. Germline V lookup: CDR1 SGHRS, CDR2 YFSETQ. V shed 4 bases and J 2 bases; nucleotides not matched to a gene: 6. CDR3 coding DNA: TGCGCCAGCAGCCCCCCTAGCGGAACCTACAATGAGCAGTTCTTC. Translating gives CASSPPSGTYNEQFF.

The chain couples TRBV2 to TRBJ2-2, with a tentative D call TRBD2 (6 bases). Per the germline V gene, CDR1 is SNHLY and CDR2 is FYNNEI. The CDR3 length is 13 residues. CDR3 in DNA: TGTGCTGCCCGGGGGAACAAAGCCGGGGAGCTGTTTTTT. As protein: CAARGNKAGELFF.

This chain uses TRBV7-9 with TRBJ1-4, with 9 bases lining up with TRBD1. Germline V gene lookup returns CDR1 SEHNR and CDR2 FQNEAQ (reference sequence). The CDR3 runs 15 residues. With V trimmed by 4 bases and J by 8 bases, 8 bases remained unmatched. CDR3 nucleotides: TGTGCCAGCAGCTCAGCGACAGGGGGGAACGAAAAACTGTTTTTT. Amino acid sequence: CASSSATGGNEKLFF.

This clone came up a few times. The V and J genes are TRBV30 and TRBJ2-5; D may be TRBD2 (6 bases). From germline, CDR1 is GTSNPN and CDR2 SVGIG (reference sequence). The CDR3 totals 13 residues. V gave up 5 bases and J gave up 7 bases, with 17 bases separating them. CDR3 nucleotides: TGTGCCTGGGGGTCTTTAGAGGGAGGGACCCAGTACTTC. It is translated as CAWGSLEGGTQYF.

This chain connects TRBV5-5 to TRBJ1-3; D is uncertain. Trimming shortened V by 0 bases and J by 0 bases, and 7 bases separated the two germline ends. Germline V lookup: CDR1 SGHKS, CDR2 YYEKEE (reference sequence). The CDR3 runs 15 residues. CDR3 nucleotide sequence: TGTGCCAGCAGCTTGGGAGTTTCCTCTGGAAACACCATATATTTT. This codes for CASSLGVSSGNTIYF.

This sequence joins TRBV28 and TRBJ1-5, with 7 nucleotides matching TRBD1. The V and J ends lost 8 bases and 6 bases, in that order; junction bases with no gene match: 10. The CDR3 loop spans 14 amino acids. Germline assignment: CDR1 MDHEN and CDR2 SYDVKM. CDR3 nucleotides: TGTGCCAGCCTCCACACAGGGGAGGTTCAGCCCCAGCATTTT. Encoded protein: CASLHTGEVQPQHF.

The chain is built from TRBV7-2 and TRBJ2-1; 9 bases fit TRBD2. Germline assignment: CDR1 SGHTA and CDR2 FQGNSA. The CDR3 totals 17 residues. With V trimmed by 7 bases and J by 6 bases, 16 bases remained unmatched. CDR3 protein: CASTKTSGHLLRNEQFF. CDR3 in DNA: TGTGCCAGCACCAAGACTAGCGGACATTTATTACGCAATGAGCAGTTCTTC.

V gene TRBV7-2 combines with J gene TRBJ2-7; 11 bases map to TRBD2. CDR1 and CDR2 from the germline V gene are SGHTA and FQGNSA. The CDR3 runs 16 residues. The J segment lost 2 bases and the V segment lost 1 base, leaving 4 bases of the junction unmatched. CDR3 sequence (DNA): TGTGCCAGCAGCTTAGGGGGGACTAGCGGTACCTACGAGCAGTACTTC. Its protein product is CASSLGGTSGTYEQYF. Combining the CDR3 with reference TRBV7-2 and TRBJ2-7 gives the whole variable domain GAGVSQSPSNKVTEKGKDVELRCDPISGHTALYWYRQSLGQGLEFLIYFQGNSAPDKSGLPSDRFSAERTGGSVSTLTIQRTQQEDSAVYLCASSLGGTSGTYEQYFGPGTRLTVT.

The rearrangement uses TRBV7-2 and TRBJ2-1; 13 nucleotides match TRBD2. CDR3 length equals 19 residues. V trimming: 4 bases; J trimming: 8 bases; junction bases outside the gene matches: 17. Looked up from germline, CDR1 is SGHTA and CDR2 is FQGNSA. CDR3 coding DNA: TGTGCCAGCAGCTACCAGACTAGCGGGGGGCCGGGCATAAGCTATGAGCAGTTCTTC. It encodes CASSYQTSGGPGISYEQFF. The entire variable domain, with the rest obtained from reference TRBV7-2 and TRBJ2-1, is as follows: GAGVSQSPSNKVTEKGKDVELRCDPISGHTALYWYRQSLGQGLEFLIYFQGNSAPDKSGLPSDRFSAERTGGSVSTLTIQRTQQEDSAVYLCASSYQTSGGPGISYEQFFGPGTRLTVL.

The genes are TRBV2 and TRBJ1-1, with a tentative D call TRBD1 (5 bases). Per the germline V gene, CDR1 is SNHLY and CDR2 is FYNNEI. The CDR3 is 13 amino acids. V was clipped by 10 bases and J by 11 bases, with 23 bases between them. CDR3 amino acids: CATSGAEGLMAFF. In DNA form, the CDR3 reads TGTGCCACCTCCGGGGCGGAAGGGCTAATGGCTTTCTTT.

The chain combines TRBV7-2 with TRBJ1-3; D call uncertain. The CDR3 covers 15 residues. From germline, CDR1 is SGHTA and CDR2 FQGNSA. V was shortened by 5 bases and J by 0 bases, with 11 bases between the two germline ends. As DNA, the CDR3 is TGTGCCAGCAGCCGTGGACTGAGCTCTGGAAACACCATATATTTT. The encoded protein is CASSRGLSSGNTIYF.

CDR3: CASSLQGATGNTIYF. CDR3 nucleotide sequence: TGTGCCAGCAGCTTACAGGGGGCAACTGGAAACACCATATATTTT. The gene calls are TRBV7-9 and TRBJ1-3; 8 bases map to TRBD1. CDR3 length: 15 residues. Germline lookup yields CDR1 SEHNR and CDR2 FQNEAQ (reference sequence). The J segment lost 2 bases and the V segment lost 2 bases, leaving 2 bases of the junction unmatched.

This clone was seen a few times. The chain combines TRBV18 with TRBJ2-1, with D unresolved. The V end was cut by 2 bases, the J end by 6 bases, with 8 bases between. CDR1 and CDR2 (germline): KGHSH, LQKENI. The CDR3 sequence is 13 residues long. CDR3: CASSPNTGNEQFF. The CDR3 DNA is TGTGCCAGCTCACCAAATACGGGCAATGAGCAGTTCTTC.

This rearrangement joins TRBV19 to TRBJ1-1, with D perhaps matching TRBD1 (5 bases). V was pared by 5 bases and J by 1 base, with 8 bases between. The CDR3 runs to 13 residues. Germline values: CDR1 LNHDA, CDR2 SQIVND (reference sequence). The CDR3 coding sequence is TGTGCCAGTAGTTCAGACAGGAACACTGAAGCTTTCTTT. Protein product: CASSSDRNTEAFF.

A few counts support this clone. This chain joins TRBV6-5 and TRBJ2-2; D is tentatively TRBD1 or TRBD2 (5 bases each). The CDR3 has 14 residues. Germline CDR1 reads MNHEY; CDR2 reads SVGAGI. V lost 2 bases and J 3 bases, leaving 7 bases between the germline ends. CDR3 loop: CASSYGGYTGELFF. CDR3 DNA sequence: TGTGCCAGCAGTTACGGGGGATACACCGGGGAGCTGTTTTTT.

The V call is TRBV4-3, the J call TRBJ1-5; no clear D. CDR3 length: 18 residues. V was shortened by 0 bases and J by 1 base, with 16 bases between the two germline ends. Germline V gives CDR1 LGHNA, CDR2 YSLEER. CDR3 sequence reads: CASSQEWRGSESNQPQHF. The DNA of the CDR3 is TGCGCCAGCAGCCAAGAATGGCGGGGTTCCGAGAGCAATCAGCCCCAGCATTTT.

DNA of the CDR3: TGTGCCAGCAGTCCCCGAGGGACGACCGGCTACGAGCAGTACTTC. This sequence encodes CASSPRGTTGYEQYF. The genes are TRBV6-2 or TRBV6-3 and TRBJ2-7; D possibly matches TRBD1 or TRBD2 (5 bases each). Germline loops: CDR1 MNHEY, CDR2 SVGEGT. The CDR3 is 15 residues long. V was cut by 5 bases and J by 3 bases, with 17 bases left in between.

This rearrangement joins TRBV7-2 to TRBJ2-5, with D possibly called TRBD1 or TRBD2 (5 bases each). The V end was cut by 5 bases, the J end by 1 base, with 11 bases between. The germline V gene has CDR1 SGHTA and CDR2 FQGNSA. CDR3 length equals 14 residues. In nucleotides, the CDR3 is TGTGCCAGCAGCCCGGGACCGGGCCAAGAGACCCAGTACTTC. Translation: CASSPGPGQETQYF. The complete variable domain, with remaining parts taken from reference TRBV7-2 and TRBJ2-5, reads GAGVSQSPSNKVTEKGKDVELRCDPISGHTALYWYRQSLGQGLEFLIYFQGNSAPDKSGLPSDRFSAERTGGSVSTLTIQRTQQEDSAVYLCASSPGPGQETQYFGPGTRLLVL.

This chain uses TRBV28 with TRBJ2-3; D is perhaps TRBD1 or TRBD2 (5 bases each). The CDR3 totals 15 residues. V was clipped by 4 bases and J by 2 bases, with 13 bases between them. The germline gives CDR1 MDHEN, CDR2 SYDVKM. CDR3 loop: CASSWDAGNTDTQYF. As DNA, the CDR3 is TGTGCCAGCAGTTGGGACGCTGGTAACACAGATACGCAGTATTTT. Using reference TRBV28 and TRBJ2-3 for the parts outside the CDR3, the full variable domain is DVKVTQSSRYLVKRTGEKVFLECVQDMDHENMFWYRQDPGLGLRLIYFSYDVKMKEKGDIPEGYSVSREKKERFSLILESASTNQTSMYLCASSWDAGNTDTQYFGPGTRLTVL.